This T cell receptor beta chain was recovered during a study of blood T cell repertoires in COVID-19. In assigning cohorts, the study relied on participant-reported clinical history. Germline CDR1 is SGHRS and CDR2 is YFSETQ. The CDR3 loop spans 16 amino acids. Trimming removed 0 bases from V and 6 bases from J; junction bases left unmatched: 5. As originally analysed: Estimation of nucleated cell counts relied on the amplification of reference gene primers. Measured with immunoSEQ multiplex PCR; TCRdb has only the in-frame clones, and not every one. V, J and clone size are taken as reported in that table, and D and trimming were inferred from the DNA itself. The sample has some 200,000 clones, 65% to 90% seen once. This clone was counted once.

The sequenced sample consisted of PBMCs or T cells enriched from blood (not recorded which). The rearrangement joins TRBV5-1 to TRBJ1-6; TRBD1 matches 8 bases. The source is a woman aged 55-69 years with acute COVID-19. This CDR3 reads CASSLAADRANSPLHF. CDR3 coding DNA: TGCGCCAGCAGCTTGGCGGCGGACAGGGCTAATTCACCCCTCCACTTT. Together with reference TRBV5-1 and TRBJ1-6, the CDR3 gives the full variable domain: KAGVTQTPRYLIKTRGQQVTLSCSPISGHRSVSWYQQTPGQGLQFLFEYFSETQRNKGNFPGRFSGRQFSNSRSEMNVSTLELGDSALYLCASSLAADRANSPLHFGNGTRLTVT.